This T cell receptor beta chain is drawn from a study of T-cell reconstitution after alpha-beta-depleted transplantation in children. Trimming cost V 1 base and J 7 bases; bases outside gene matches: 7. The germline V gene has CDR1 KGHDR and CDR2 SFDVKD. The CDR3 consists of 16 residues. This clonotype appeared many times. Preparation of the TCRbeta library involved a method that used unique molecular identifiers. Via MiXCR, TCRdb re-called the PCR reads, giving one row per CDR3 protein. Of 190,000 or so distinct CDR3 sequences in the sample, roughly 6.8% are singletons; the top ten hold roughly 3%. Sequencing was performed on PBMCs from the stem cell graft donor, taken from the stem cell graft. This receptor was taken from a human donor who donated a stem cell graft to a child with Wiskott-Aldrich syndrome. This chain links TRBV24-1 with TRBJ2-1; the match to TRBD2 covers 9 bases. The CDR3 sequence: CATSDFRSSGNNEQFF. In DNA form, the CDR3 reads TGTGCCACCAGTGATTTTCGCTCTAGCGGGAATAATGAGCAGTTCTTC.